The sequence of this T cell receptor (beta chain) was determined in a study of PD-L1 blockade in urothelial cancer. Study at large: The researchers analyzed blood 3 weeks (second dose) and 6 weeks after treatment start. Findings and caveats of the study: More expansion of tumor-associated blood clones, seen at 3 weeks, marked durable-benefit patients.

On this clone: The antigen is undetermined.

Trimming shortened V by 8 bases and J by 8 bases, and 16 bases separated the two germline ends. CDR1 SQVTM and CDR2 ANQGSEA come from the germline V gene. CDR3 length: 12 residues. Clones were sequenced by immunoSEQ multiplex PCR, and TCRdb holds only the in-frame ones, with some missing. The sample lists approximately 50,000 clones, about 86% occurring once. Sample time point: pretreatment peripheral blood. Per-patient samples, pretreatment and on-treatment, numbered 1 to 8. The specimen was PBMCs, collected around atezolizumab (anti-PD-L1) treatment. The receptor comes from a man between 65 and 80 years old with urothelial cancer. V is TRBV29-1 and J is TRBJ1-3; D not resolved. The CDR3 sequence: CSFKTRADTIYF. CDR3 DNA sequence: TGCAGCTTCAAGACTAGGGCGGACACCATATATTTT.